The text below deals with one T cell receptor beta chain. The antigen is unknown. Germline assignment: CDR1 LGHNT and CDR2 FRNRAP. This CDR3 contains 16 residues. V shed 2 bases, J shed 0 bases, and the junction held 5 bases outside the gene matches. This specimen belongs to a study of T cell responses to AZD1222 COVID-19 vaccine. Broader study findings: Donors were largely white British and mainly female; clonal diversity was possibly underestimated.

Repertoires were generated with immunoSEQ multiplex PCR, while TCRdb's copy carries only in-frame clones and drops some. The sample includes roughly 97,000 clones, about nine tenths of them seen just once. The sequencing used peripheral blood, collected on day 0 of AZD1222 vaccination. The source is an adult in good health. This chain connects TRBV12-5 to TRBJ2-7; TRBD2 aligns across 9 bases. CDR3 amino acids: CASGLIGGGGSYEQYF. Here the CDR3 DNA reads TGTGCTAGTGGTTTGATCGGCGGGGGGGGCTCCTACGAGCAGTACTTC.